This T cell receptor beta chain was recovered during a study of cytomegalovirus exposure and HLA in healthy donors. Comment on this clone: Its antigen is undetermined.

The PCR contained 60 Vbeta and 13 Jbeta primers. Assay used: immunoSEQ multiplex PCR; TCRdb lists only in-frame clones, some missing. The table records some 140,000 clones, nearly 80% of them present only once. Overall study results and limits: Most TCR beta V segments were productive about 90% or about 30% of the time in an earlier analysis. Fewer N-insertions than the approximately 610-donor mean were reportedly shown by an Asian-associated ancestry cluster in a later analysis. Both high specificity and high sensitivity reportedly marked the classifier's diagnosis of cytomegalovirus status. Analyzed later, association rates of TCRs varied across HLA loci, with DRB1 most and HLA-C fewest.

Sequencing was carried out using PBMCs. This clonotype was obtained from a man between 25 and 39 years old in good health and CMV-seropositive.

The CDR3 is CSGHRRESDEQYF. CDR3 bases: TGCAGCGGCCATAGGCGGGAGAGCGACGAGCAGTACTTC. This chain links TRBV29-1 with TRBJ2-7; 7 nucleotides line up with TRBD2. The CDR3 sequence is 13 residues long. The germline CDR1 and CDR2 sequences are SQVTM and ANQGSEA. With 7 bases clipped from V and 5 bases from J, the junction kept 11 bases outside the gene matches.